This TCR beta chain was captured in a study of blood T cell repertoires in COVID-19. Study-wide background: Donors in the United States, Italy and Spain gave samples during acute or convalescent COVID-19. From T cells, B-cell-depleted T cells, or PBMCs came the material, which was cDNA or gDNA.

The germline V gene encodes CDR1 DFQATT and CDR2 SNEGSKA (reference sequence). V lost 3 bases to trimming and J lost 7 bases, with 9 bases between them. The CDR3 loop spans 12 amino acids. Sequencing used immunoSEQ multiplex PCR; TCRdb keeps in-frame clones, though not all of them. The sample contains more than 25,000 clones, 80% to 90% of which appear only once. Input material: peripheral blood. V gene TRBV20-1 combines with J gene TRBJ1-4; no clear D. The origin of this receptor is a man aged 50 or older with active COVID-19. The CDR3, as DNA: TGCAGTGCTAGTCTTGCGGGTGAAAAACTGTTTTTT. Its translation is CSASLAGEKLFF.